This T cell receptor (beta chain) is drawn from a study of blood T cell repertoires in COVID-19. Study summary: From T cells, B-cell-depleted T cells, or PBMCs came the material, which was cDNA or gDNA.

Profiled with immunoSEQ multiplex PCR; TCRdb holds only in-frame clones, not every one. The table shows some 220,000 clones, with roughly 85% occurring only once. The CDR3 is made up of 18 amino acids. The germline V and J ends were trimmed by 3 bases and 0 bases, with 20 bases remaining between them. Per germline, CDR1 LNHDA and CDR2 SQIVND (reference sequence). Sequenced input: peripheral blood. The V gene is TRBV19, the J gene TRBJ1-2, with a weak D call TRBD1 (6 bases). This clonotype originated in a woman in her 70s with COVID-19, enrolled during active disease. The CDR3 spells CASSMPWAGDIPNYGYTF. In nucleotides, the CDR3 is TGTGCCAGTAGTATGCCCTGGGCAGGGGACATACCTAACTATGGCTACACCTTC.